This T cell receptor beta chain derives from a study of T cell responses to AZD1222 COVID-19 vaccine. Produced via immunoSEQ multiplex PCR; TCRdb's table is partial and in-frame only. Of 150,000 to 200,000 clones in the sample, about 91% are singletons; the top ten hold 4% to 5.5%. As regards this clone: The antigen remains unidentified.

Findings of the study overall: The peak T cell response came first, and repertoires were sampled only after it. Once two AZD1222 doses were given, Spike-specific TCR breadth and depth went up. In the spike-specific TCR repertoire, nearly half reportedly target unmutated variant regions.

This specimen consisted of peripheral blood, obtained on day 0 of MenACWY control vaccination. The clonotype was recovered from an adult in good health.

CDR3 nucleotides: TGTGCCTGGAGTGTCGGCAGAGCCACCGGGGAGCTGTTTTTT. Amino acids: CAWSVGRATGELFF. This chain joins TRBV30 and TRBJ2-2; D call uncertain. V lost 0 bases to trimming and J lost 4 bases, with 9 bases between them. The CDR3 consists of 14 residues. Germline CDR1 is GTSNPN and CDR2 is SVGIG (reference sequence).